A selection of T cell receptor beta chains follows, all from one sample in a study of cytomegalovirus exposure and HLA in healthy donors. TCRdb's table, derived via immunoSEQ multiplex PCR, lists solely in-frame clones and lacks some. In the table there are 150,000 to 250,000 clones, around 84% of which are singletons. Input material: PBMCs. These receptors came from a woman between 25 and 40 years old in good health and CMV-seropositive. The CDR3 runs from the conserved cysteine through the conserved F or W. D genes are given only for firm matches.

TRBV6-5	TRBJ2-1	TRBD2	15	CASSLRPAGVKEQFF	TGTGCCAGCAGTCTCCGCCCTGCGGGAGTAAAGGAGCAGTTCTTC
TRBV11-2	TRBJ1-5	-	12	CASSLVGGPQHF	TGTGCCAGCAGCTTAGTAGGGGGGCCCCAGCATTTT
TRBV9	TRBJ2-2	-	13	CASSVVVSGELFF	TGTGCCAGCAGCGTAGTTGTCTCCGGGGAGCTGTTTTTT
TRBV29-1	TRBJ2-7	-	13	CSVGGRETREQYF	TGCAGCGTTGGGGGGCGGGAGACGAGGGAGCAGTACTTC
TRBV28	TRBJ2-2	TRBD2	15	CASTGTSEDTGELFF	TGTGCCAGCACCGGGACTAGCGAAGACACCGGGGAGCTGTTTTTT
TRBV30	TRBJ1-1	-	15	CAWRGQNPMNTEAFF	TGTGCCTGGCGTGGACAGAATCCAATGAACACTGAAGCTTTCTTT
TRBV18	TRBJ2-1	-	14	CASSPGGAVHNEFF	TGTGCCAGCTCACCAGGGGGCGCAGTCCATAATGAGTTCTTC
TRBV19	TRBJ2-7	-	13	CASAGKAGYEQYF	TGTGCCTCCGCGGGGAAGGCGGGCTACGAGCAGTACTTC
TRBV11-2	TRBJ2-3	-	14	CASSLSAYTDTQYF	TGTGCCAGCAGTTTGAGTGCGTACACAGATACGCAGTATTTT
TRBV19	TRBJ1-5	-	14	CASRVGGRNQPQHF	TGTGCCAGTAGGGTAGGAGGTCGCAATCAGCCCCAGCATTTT
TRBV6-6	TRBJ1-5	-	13	CASSPLGGQPQHF	TGTGCCAGCAGCCCCCTAGGCGGACAGCCCCAGCATTTT
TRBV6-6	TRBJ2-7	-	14	CASSYLKGNYEQYF	TGTGCCAGCAGTTACCTTAAGGGGAACTACGAGCAGTACTTC